What follows describes a single T cell receptor beta chain. Germline assignment: CDR1 LGHNA and CDR2 YSLEER. The V gene lost 6 bases and the J gene lost 7 bases, with 18 bases spanning the gap. CDR3 length equals 15 residues. This record belongs to a study of CD8 T cells in Susac syndrome. The RNA input was about 0.5 to 1 ug, and it was reverse transcribed with random hexamers. One entry per CDR3 protein results from TCRdb running MiXCR on the immunoSEQ multiplex PCR reads. The data show some 120,000 distinct CDR3 sequences, around 94% seen once. The V and J genes are TRBV4-3 and TRBJ2-2, with D possibly matching TRBD2 (5 bases). Sequences were obtained from CD8+ T cells from PBMCs. The sequence was obtained from a human donor with Susac syndrome. CDR3 bases: TGCGCCAGCAGTCACGGGCTGGAGGTCAGCGGGGAGCTGTTTTTT. The encoded protein is CASSHGLEVSGELFF.